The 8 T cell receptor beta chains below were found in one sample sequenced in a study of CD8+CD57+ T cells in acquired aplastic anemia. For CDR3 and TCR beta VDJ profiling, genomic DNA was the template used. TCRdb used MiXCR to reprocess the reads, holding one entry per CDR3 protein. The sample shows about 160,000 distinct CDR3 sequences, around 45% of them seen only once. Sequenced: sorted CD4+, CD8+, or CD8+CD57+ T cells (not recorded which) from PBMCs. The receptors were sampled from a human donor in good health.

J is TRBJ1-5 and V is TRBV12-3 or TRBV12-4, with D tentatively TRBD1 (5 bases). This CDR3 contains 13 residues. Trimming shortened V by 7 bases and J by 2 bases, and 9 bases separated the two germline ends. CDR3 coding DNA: TGTGCCAGCAATCGAGGGGGCAATCAGCCCCAGCATTTT. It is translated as CASNRGGNQPQHF.

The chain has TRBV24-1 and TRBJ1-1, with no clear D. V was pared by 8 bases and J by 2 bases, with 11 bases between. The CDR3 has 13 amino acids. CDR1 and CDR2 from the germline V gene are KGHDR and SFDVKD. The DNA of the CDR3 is TGTGCCACCACCGAACGGGGTAACACTGAAGCTTTCTTT. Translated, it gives CATTERGNTEAFF.

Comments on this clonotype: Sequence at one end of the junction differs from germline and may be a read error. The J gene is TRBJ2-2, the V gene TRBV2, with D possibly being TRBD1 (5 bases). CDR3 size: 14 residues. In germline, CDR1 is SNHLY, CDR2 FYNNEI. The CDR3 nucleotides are TGTACCAGCAGGCGGACAATGAACGCCGGGGAGCTGTTTTTT. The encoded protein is CTSRRTMNAGELFF.

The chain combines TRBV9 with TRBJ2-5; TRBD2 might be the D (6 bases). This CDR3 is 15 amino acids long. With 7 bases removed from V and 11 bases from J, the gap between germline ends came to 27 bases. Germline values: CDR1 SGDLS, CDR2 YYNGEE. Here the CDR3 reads CASSPASGSSYVQYF. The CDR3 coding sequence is TGTGCCAGCTCACCTGCCTCCGGGAGCTCCTACGTGCAGTACTTC. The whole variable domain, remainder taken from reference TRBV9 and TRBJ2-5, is DSGVTQTPKHLITATGQRVTLRCSPRSGDLSVYWYQQSLDQGLQFLIQYYNGEERAKGNILERFSAQQFPDLHSELNLSSLELGDSALYFCASSPASGSSYVQYFGPGTRLLVL.

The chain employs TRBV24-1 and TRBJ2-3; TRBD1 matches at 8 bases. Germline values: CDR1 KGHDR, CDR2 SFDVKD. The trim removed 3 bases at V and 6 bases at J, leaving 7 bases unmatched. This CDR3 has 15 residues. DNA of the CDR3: TGTGCCACCAGTGATCCCTGGACAGGGCCGGATACGCAGTATTTT. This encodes CATSDPWTGPDTQYF.

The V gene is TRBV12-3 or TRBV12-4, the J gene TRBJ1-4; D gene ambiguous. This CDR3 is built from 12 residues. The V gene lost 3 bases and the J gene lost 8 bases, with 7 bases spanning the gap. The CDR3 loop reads CASSFDQEKLFF. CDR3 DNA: TGTGCCAGCAGTTTTGATCAGGAAAAACTGTTTTTT.

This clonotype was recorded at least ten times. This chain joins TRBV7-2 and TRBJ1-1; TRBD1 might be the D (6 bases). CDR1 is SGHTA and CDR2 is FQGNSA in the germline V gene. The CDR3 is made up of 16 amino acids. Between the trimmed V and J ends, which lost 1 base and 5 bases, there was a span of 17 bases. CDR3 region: CASSLGGAGVGTEAFF. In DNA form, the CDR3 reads TGTGCCAGCAGCTTAGGGGGTGCAGGGGTTGGTACTGAAGCTTTCTTT.

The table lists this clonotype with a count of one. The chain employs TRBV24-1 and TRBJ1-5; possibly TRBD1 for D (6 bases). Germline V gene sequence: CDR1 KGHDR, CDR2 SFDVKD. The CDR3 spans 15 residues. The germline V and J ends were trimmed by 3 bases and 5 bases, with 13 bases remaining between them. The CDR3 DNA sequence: TGTGCCACCAGTGATAGGACAGACCCCGATCAGCCCCAGCATTTT. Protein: CATSDRTDPDQPQHF.